These 10 T cell receptor beta chains came from one sample sequenced in a study of blood T cell repertoires in COVID-19. Method: immunoSEQ multiplex PCR; TCRdb's copy keeps in-frame clones and lacks some. The table records a few hundred thousand clones, approximately 80% of them present only once. The sequenced material came from PBMCs or T cells enriched from blood (not recorded which). These receptors were collected from a woman aged 40-49 years with acute COVID-19.

The chain employs TRBV9 and TRBJ2-3; 9 nucleotides match TRBD1. Trimming took 2 bases from V and 2 from J; bases not matched to a gene: 3. The CDR3 spans 15 residues. CDR1 SGDLS and CDR2 YYNGEE come from the germline V gene. CDR3 DNA: TGTGCCAGCAGCGTGACAGGGGGGGCCACAGATACGCAGTATTTT. It specifies CASSVTGGATDTQYF.

As for this clone: This may come from a read error, since a much larger clone is one base off. In the same sample, other DNA sequences code for this CDR3. This rearrangement joins TRBV5-1 to TRBJ1-2, with 7 bases identical to TRBD1. Germline values: CDR1 SGHRS, CDR2 YFSETQ. CDR3 length equals 13 residues. J lost 6 bases, V lost 0 bases, and 2 bases had no gene match. CDR3 DNA sequence: TGCGCCAGCAGCTTGGGACAGGGTGATGGCTACACCTTC. Translation gives CASSLGQGDGYTF.

The chain recombines TRBV9 with TRBJ2-2; D gene ambiguous. This CDR3 region has 13 residues. Per the germline V gene, CDR1 is SGDLS and CDR2 is YYNGEE. V lost 4 bases and J 1 base, leaving 5 bases between the germline ends. CDR3 in DNA: TGTGCCAGCAGCCCACAGAACACCGGGGAGCTGTTTTTT. The encoded protein is CASSPQNTGELFF.

This clone came up once. The chain uses TRBV11-2 and TRBJ2-1; 7 bases align to TRBD2. Unmatched junction bases numbered 3, after V lost 1 base and J lost 6 bases. The CDR3 runs to 14 residues. Germline CDR1 is SGHAT and CDR2 is FQNNGV. The CDR3 DNA follows: TGTGCCAGCAGCTTAGGGGGCGGGAGCAATGAGCAGTTCTTC. Its protein product is CASSLGGGSNEQFF.

The V gene is TRBV7-9, the J gene TRBJ2-7, with 14 bases aligning to TRBD2. The CDR3 sequence is 14 residues long. In germline, CDR1 is SEHNR, CDR2 FQNEAQ (reference sequence). Losses at the gene ends were 5 bases for V and 4 bases for J; bases not matched to a gene: 1. CDR3 nucleotide sequence: TGTGCCAGCAGCAGGACTAGCGGGGGGTACGAGCAGTACTTC. It specifies CASSRTSGGYEQYF.

The chain joins TRBV6-5 to TRBJ1-6, with D perhaps TRBD1 (6 bases). The CDR3 is 13 residues long. Trimming removed 7 bases at V and 8 bases at J, with 12 bases between. The germline gives CDR1 MNHEY, CDR2 SVGAGI. The DNA of the CDR3 is TGTGCCAGCATACGGGAGGGGGATTCACCCCTCCACTTT. Encoded protein: CASIREGDSPLHF.

This chain uses TRBV29-1 with TRBJ2-7, with D possibly TRBD1 on 5 matching bases. The CDR3 length is 12 residues. CDR1 is SQVTM, CDR2 ANQGSEA, per germline. V shed 0 bases and J shed 3 bases, with 6 bases lying between them. CDR3 residues: CSVEEQGYEQYF. In DNA form, the CDR3 reads TGCAGCGTTGAAGAGCAGGGCTACGAGCAGTACTTC.

This rearrangement joins TRBV2 to TRBJ2-5; D possibly corresponds to TRBD2 (6 bases). CDR1 is SNHLY, CDR2 FYNNEI, per germline. The CDR3 has 14 residues. Between the trimmed V and J ends, which lost 7 bases and 3 bases, there was a span of 15 bases. This CDR3 is CASNSVAVKETQYF. CDR3 in DNA: TGTGCCAGCAATTCAGTAGCGGTCAAAGAGACCCAGTACTTC.

This clone was recorded a few times. The chain employs TRBV5-1 and TRBJ1-3, with TRBD1 matching over 11 bases. V dropped 5 bases and J dropped 2; count of bases not matched to a gene: 9. The CDR3 length is 17 residues. Germline V gene data show CDR1 as SGHRS and CDR2 as YFSETQ. The CDR3 region is CASRAGTGGITGNTIYF. The CDR3 nucleotides are TGCGCCAGCAGAGCTGGGACAGGGGGTATTACTGGAAACACCATATATTTT. Filled out from reference TRBV5-1 and TRBJ1-3, the complete variable domain reads KAGVTQTPRYLIKTRGQQVTLSCSPISGHRSVSWYQQTPGQGLQFLFEYFSETQRNKGNFPGRFSGRQFSNSRSEMNVSTLELGDSALYLCASRAGTGGITGNTIYFGEGSWLTVV.

V gene TRBV27 combines with J gene TRBJ2-5; unclear D gene. V lost 6 bases and J 4 bases, leaving 6 bases between the germline ends. Germline V CDR1 and CDR2: MNHEY, SMNVEV (reference sequence). The CDR3 covers 11 residues. CDR3 sequence: CASRLRETQYF. The CDR3 DNA follows: TGTGCCAGCAGACTAAGAGAGACCCAGTACTTC.